Listed below are T cell receptor beta chains from one sample, sequenced in a study of blood T cell repertoires in COVID-19. Method: immunoSEQ multiplex PCR; TCRdb's copy keeps in-frame clones and lacks some. The sample includes about 180,000 clones, about 81% seen only once; the top ten take about 12%. The sequenced sample consisted of peripheral blood. Receptors originate from a woman at least 80 years old with COVID-19, enrolled during active disease. The CDR3 runs from the conserved cysteine through the conserved F or W. D genes are given only for firm matches. The size field is filled for only some rows; it gives once, few, many or a size class.

>TRBV18|-|-|TRBJ2-7
TGTGCCAGCTCACCGCAGCGGAGGGTTTACGAGCAGTACTTC
CASSPQRRVYEQYF
>TRBV3-1/TRBV3-2|-|-|TRBJ2-7
TGTGCCAGCAGCCAAAAGAGCATAACCTACGAGCAGTACTTC
CASSQKSITYEQYF
>TRBV7-9|TRBD2|-|TRBJ2-7
TGTGCCAGCAGCTCCCCTAGCGGGAGGGGATACGAGCAGTACTTC
CASSSPSGRGYEQYF
>TRBV5-4|TRBD2|-|TRBJ2-3
TGTGCCAGCAGCTTCGGGGGGTCTAGCACAGATACGCAGTATTTT
CASSFGGSSTDTQYF
>TRBV29-1|-|-|TRBJ1-2
TGCAGCGTCCCTGGACACGTTAACTATGGCTACACCTTC
CSVPGHVNYGYTF
>TRBV27|-|few|TRBJ1-3
TGTGCCAGCAGTTTATCCCCAGCAGGCCTCTCTGGAAACACCATATATTTT
CASSLSPAGLSGNTIYF
>TRBV19|TRBD2|few|TRBJ2-1
TGTGCCAGTAGTAGGGGCCTAGCGGGGGGATCCTACAATGAGCAGTTCTTC
CASSRGLAGGSYNEQFF
>TRBV9|TRBD2|few|TRBJ2-1
TGTGCCAGCAGCGTAGTTAGGGGCGGGAGGGCTGTCTACAATGAGCAGTTCTTC
CASSVVRGGRAVYNEQFF
>TRBV19|TRBD2|-|TRBJ2-3
TGTGCCAGTAGGGGACTAGCGGCTAGCACAGATACGCAGTATTTT
CASRGLAASTDTQYF
>TRBV10-3|TRBD1|-|TRBJ1-1
TGTGCCATCAGTGAGTCCACGACAGGGGCGGATGTGAACACTGAAGCTTTCTTT
CAISESTTGADVNTEAFF
>TRBV15|-|-|TRBJ1-6
TGTGCCACCAGCAGAGAACTCTATAATTCACCCCTCCACTTT
CATSRELYNSPLHF
>TRBV18|TRBD2|-|TRBJ2-7
TGTGCCAGCTCACCGGATCTAGCGGGAGGTGTTTACGAGCAGTACTTC
CASSPDLAGGVYEQYF
>TRBV5-6|TRBD1|-|TRBJ2-5
TGTGCCAGCAGCCCCCGACCGGGACAGGGTGATTTAGAGACCCAGTACTTC
CASSPRPGQGDLETQYF
>TRBV7-9|-|-|TRBJ1-1
TGTGCCAGCAGCTTTCAACAGGGTATCGCTGAAGCTTTCTTT
CASSFQQGIAEAFF
>TRBV12-3/TRBV12-4|-|-|TRBJ2-1
TGTGCCAGCACCGCGGAGGGCAATGAGCAGTTCTTC
CASTAEGNEQFF